This T cell receptor beta chain comes out of a study of OX40 agonist ivuxolimab in advanced cancers. Study results and limitations: The study found among the lowest clonal expansion in partial responders at 0.1-3.0 mg/kg. More expanded clones were found, on average, in CD8+ than in CD4+ T cells. No determination was made of the antigen specificity of the expanded peripheral T cells.

J was trimmed by 4 bases and V by 4 bases; bases with no gene match: 6. Germline V gene data show CDR1 as SGDLS and CDR2 as YYNGEE. There are 16 residues in the CDR3. Generated by immunoSEQ multiplex PCR, the TCRdb table keeps only in-frame clones and is missing some. The sample comprises around 65,000 clones, about 80% of which are singletons, and roughly 2.4% rests with the top ten. Details on this clone: The antigen is undetermined.

The starting material was CD4+ or CD8+ T cells sorted from blood, obtained in a trial of the OX40 agonist ivuxolimab. The receptor comes from an adult with an advanced solid tumor such as melanoma, head and neck, liver or kidney cancer. This chain connects TRBV9 to TRBJ2-2; 11 nucleotides align to TRBD1. This CDR3 is CASSPTGTGGTGELFF. The CDR3 DNA reads TGTGCCAGCAGCCCGACGGGGACAGGGGGCACCGGGGAGCTGTTTTTT.